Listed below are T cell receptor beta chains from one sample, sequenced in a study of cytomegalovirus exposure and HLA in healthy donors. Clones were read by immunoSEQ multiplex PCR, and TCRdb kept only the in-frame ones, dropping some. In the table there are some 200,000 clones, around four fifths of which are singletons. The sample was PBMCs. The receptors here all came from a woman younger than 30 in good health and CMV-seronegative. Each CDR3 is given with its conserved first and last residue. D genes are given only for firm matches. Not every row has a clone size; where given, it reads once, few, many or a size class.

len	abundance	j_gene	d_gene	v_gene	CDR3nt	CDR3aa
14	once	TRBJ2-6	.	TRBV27	TGTGCCAGCACCGGGTTTTCTGGGGCCAACGTCCTGACTTTC	CASTGFSGANVLTF
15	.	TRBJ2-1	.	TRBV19	TGTGCCAGTAGTATCAATGCGCCGACTGGCAATGAGCAGTTCTTC	CASSINAPTGNEQFF
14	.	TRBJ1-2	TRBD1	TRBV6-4	TGTGCCAGCAGTCCCGGGGGACAGAACTATGGCTACACCTTC	CASSPGGQNYGYTF
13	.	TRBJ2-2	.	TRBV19	TGTGCCAGTAGTTGGGGGCCCACCGGGGAGCTGTTTTTT	CASSWGPTGELFF
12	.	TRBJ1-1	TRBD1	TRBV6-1	TGTGCTTACCGGACAGGGTGGACTGAAGCTTTCTTT	CAYRTGWTEAFF
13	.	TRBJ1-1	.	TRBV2	TGTGCCAGCAGTCCGGATCGGGGAACTGAAGCTTTCTTT	CASSPDRGTEAFF
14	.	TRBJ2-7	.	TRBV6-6	TGTGCCAGCAGTTACATCCGGGGGACCTACGAGCAGTACTTC	CASSYIRGTYEQYF
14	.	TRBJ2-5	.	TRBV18	TGTGCCAGCTCTGAACAGGGATCCCAAGAGACCCAGTACTTC	CASSEQGSQETQYF
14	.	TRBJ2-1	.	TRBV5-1	TGCGCCAGCAGCTTGGCCTGGAGGGAGAATGAGCAGTTCTTC	CASSLAWRENEQFF
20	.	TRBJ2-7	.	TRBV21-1	TGTGCCAGCAGTTTAGAGGAGCCCTCCCGGAGAAAGGGGGCTGGCTACGAGCAGTACTTC	CASSLEEPSRRKGAGYEQYF
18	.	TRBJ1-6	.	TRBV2	TGTGCCAGCAGTGCCACGGGGCAGGGGAGCTCCTATAATTCACCCCTCCACTTT	CASSATGQGSSYNSPLHF
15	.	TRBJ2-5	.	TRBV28	TGTGCCAGCAGTTTAGTAGCAGCCCCAGAAGGGACCCAGTACTTC	CASSLVAAPEGTQYF
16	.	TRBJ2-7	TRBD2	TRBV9	TGTGCCAGCAGCGATAATAGCGGGGCAAGCTCCTACGAGCAGTACTTC	CASSDNSGASSYEQYF
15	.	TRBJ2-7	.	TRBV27	TGTGCCAGCAGTTTATCGGTCGGGAACACCTACGAGCAGTACTTC	CASSLSVGNTYEQYF
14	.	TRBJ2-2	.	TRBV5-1	TGCGCCAGCAGTTCGGACATGTACACCGGGGAGCTGTTTTTT	CASSSDMYTGELFF
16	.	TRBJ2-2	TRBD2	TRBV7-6	TGTGCCAGCAGCTTAACGGGGGGGATGACCACCGGGGAGCTGTTTTTT	CASSLTGGMTTGELFF
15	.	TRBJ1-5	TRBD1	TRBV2	TGTGCCAGCAGCCGGGACAGAGAGCCTAATCAGCCCCAGCATTTT	CASSRDREPNQPQHF
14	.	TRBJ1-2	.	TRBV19	TGTGCCAGTAGTAGGGATGAGGGTAACTATGGCTACACCTTC	CASSRDEGNYGYTF
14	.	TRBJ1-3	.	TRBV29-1	TGCAGCGTTGAAAAGGAGCCTGACGGAAATACCATATATTTT	CSVEKEPDGNTIYF
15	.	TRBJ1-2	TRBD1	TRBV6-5	TGTGCCAGCAGTTATCGAGGGGACAGGGTCTATGGCTACACCTTC	CASSYRGDRVYGYTF
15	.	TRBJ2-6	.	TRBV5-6	TGTGCCAGCAGCTTGGTCGGGTCTGGGGCCAACGTCCTGACTTTC	CASSLVGSGANVLTF
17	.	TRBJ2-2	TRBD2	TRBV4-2	TGTGCCAGCAGCCAAGATACTAGCGGGGCGAACACCGGGGAGCTGTTTTTT	CASSQDTSGANTGELFF
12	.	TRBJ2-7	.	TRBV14	TGTGCCAGCAGCCCCGGAGGATTCGAGCAGTACTTC	CASSPGGFEQYF
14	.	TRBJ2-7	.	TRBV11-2	TGTGCCAGCAGCTTAATGATCGAGTCCTACGAGCAGTACTTC	CASSLMIESYEQYF
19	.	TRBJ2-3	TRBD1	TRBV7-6	TGTGCCAGCAGCTCGGCCCGAGACAGGGGACGGACGTTTTCTGATACGCAGTATTTT	CASSSARDRGRTFSDTQYF
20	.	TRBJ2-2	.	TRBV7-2	TGTGCCAGCAGCTTAGCGGACATCTTTTCTGAAACCTCGAACACCGGGGAGCTGTTTTTT	CASSLADIFSETSNTGELFF
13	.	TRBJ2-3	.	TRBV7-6	TGTGCCAGCAGCTTAATGAGGCGAGGGACGCAGTATTTT	CASSLMRRGTQYF
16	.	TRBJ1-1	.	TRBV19	TGTGCCAGTAGTAGGACTCATGTGGATATGAACACTGAAGCTTTCTTT	CASSRTHVDMNTEAFF
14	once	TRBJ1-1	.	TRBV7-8	TGTGCCAGCAGCTTAAGCAGGGGCGTCACTGAAGCTTTCTTT	CASSLSRGVTEAFF
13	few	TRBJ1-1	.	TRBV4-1	TGCGCCAGCAGCCTACAGGAGAACACTGAAGCTTTCTTT	CASSLQENTEAFF
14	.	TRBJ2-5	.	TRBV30	TGTGCCTGGAGTGTAGTTGGGGGGACGGGGACCCAGTACTTC	CAWSVVGGTGTQYF
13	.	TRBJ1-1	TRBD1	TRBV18	TGTGCCAGCTCTCACCGGGACGAGGGACAGCCTTTCTTT	CASSHRDEGQPFF
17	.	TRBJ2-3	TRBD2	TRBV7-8	TGTGCCAGCAGCTTAGCAGGGCTAGCGGGGAGCACAGATACGCAGTATTTT	CASSLAGLAGSTDTQYF
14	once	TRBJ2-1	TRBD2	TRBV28	TGTGCCGTCCCGGGGAGCGGGAGTGGCTATGAGCAGTTCTTC	CAVPGSGSGYEQFF
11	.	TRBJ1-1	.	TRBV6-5	TGTGCCAGCAGTGAAGGGGGAAGATCTTTCTTT	CASSEGGRSFF
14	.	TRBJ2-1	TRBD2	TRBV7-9	TGTGCCAGCAGCTCCGGACTAGCTGAGGGTGAGCAGTTCTTC	CASSSGLAEGEQFF
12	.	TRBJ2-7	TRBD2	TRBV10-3	TGTGCCATCGGGGAGGGGTGGAGCGAGCAGTACTTC	CAIGEGWSEQYF
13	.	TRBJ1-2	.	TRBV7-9	TGTGCCAGCAGCCCGTCAGGAGGAGGGGGCTACACCTTC	CASSPSGGGGYTF
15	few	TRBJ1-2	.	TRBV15	TGTGCCACCAGCAGAGCCCCAGGTACCAACTATGGCTACACCTTC	CATSRAPGTNYGYTF
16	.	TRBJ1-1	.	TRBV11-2	TGTGCCAGCAGCTTAGAGGGGCCAGGAGTGAACACTGAAGCTTTCTTT	CASSLEGPGVNTEAFF
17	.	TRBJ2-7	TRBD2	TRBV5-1	TGCGCCAGCAGCTTGGCCAGACTAGCGGGAGGAACCTACGAGCAGTACTTC	CASSLARLAGGTYEQYF
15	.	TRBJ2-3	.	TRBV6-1	TGTGCCAGCAGTGAACGACAGCCTAGCACAGATACGCAGTATTTT	CASSERQPSTDTQYF
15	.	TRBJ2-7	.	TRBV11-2	TGTGCCAGCAGCACGACGGGAGTGGGATCCTACGAGCAGTACTTC	CASSTTGVGSYEQYF
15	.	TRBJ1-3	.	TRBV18	TGTGCCAGCTCACCCCTTTTGAGCTCTGGAAACACCATATATTTT	CASSPLLSSGNTIYF